These 24 T cell receptor beta chains came from one sample sequenced in a study of tissue T cells after allogeneic stem cell transplantation. TCRdb's copy holds only in-frame clones and misses some; the assay was immunoSEQ multiplex PCR. The sample yields about 50,000 clones, roughly four fifths seen once. The sequenced material came from sorted cells pooled from one or two spleens. These receptors originate from a pool of C57BL/6 mice in good health.

Remarks on this clone: Gene names denote mouse genes. Partial CDR3 DNA: TGCACCTGCAGTGCAGGGACAAACACAGAAGTCTTC. Translating gives CTCSAGTNTEVF. The CDR3 as a whole reads CTCSAGTNTEVFF. The chain has TRBV1 and TRBJ1-1; D uncertain. The CDR3 end falls 1 residue outside the read, so it is completed with the germline J gene. Germline V gene sequence: CDR1 NSQYPW, CDR2 LRSPGD (reference sequence). CDR3 length: 13 residues. The ends were cut back, 1 base at V and 0 bases at J, with 3 bases in the middle.

Turning to this clone: Germline and genes here are mouse. Read data end 1 residue before the CDR3 end; the end is taken from the germline J gene. The V and J genes are TRBV13-2 and TRBJ2-3; 12 nucleotides agree with TRBD2. Germline values: CDR1 NNHNN, CDR2 SYGAGS (reference sequence). V lost 3 bases and J lost 1; bases outside the gene matches: 0. There are 15 residues in the CDR3. The chain's CDR3 is CASGGDWGGAETLYF. CDR3 DNA, as far as it was read: TGTGCCAGCGGTGGGGACTGGGGGGGTGCAGAAACGCTGTAT.

Concerning this clone: The gene names here belong to mouse. The DNA ends 1 residue before the CDR3 does, and the rest of the CDR3 is filled in from the germline J gene. The genes are TRBV21 and TRBJ2-7; 9 bases map to TRBD1. TRBV21 is an open reading frame whose function is uncertain. Trimming took 0 bases from V and 6 from J; bases not matched to a gene: 6. The CDR3 totals 15 residues. Incomplete CDR3 DNA: TGTGCTAGCAGTCAATCGTGGGACAGGGCTTTTGAACAGTAC. The encoded protein is CASSQSWDRAFEQY. The entire CDR3 reads CASSQSWDRAFEQYF.

This clone was detected only once. Gene names and germline match the mouse. The CDR3 end lies 1 residue beyond the end of the read and is filled in from the germline J gene. This rearrangement joins TRBV3 to TRBJ2-7; 11 nucleotides agree with TRBD2. With 1 base clipped from V and 2 bases from J, the junction kept 1 base outside the gene matches. Germline lookup yields CDR1 SNHLY and CDR2 FYNGKV (reference sequence). The CDR3 has 15 amino acids. CDR3 in amino acids: CASSLDWGGAYEQYF. The DNA read from the CDR3 is TGTGCCAGCAGCTTAGACTGGGGGGGCGCCTATGAACAGTAC.

This clone turned up a few times. Gene names are mouse gene names. The read terminates 1 residue before the CDR3 end, so the remaining end is supplied by the germline J gene. This chain connects TRBV31 to TRBJ1-2; D is ambiguous. Trimming removed 2 bases at V and 3 bases at J, with 1 base between. CDR1 GKSSPN and CDR2 SITVG come from the germline V gene. This CDR3 is built from 10 residues. The CDR3 spells CAWSDSDYTF. CDR3 bases read: TGTGCCTGGAGTGACTCCGACTACACC.

Worth noting for this clone: Gene names are the mouse ones. Sequencing ends 1 residue short of the CDR3 end; the germline J gene provides the rest. The chain has TRBV3 and TRBJ2-5, with unresolved D. The CDR3 consists of 14 residues. V was trimmed by 3 bases and J by 5 bases, leaving 12 bases between them. The V gene's germline CDR1 is SNHLY and CDR2 FYNGKV (reference sequence). Incomplete CDR3 DNA: TGTGCCAGCAGCTTTTCAGGAAGGACAGACACCCAGTAC. Translation gives CASSFSGRTDTQY. The CDR3 reads in full as CASSFSGRTDTQYF.

Remarks on this clone: Gene names and germline refer to mouse. The sequence runs out 1 residue before the end of the CDR3; the remainder is reconstructed from the germline J gene. J is TRBJ1-6 and V is TRBV19; the D is unclear. Being an ORF, TRBJ1-6 has a function that is uncertain. Germline V gene sequence: CDR1 FNHDT, CDR2 SITEND (reference sequence). V shed 0 bases and J shed 4 bases, with 5 bases lying between them. CDR3 length: 14 residues. The CDR3 spells CASSIAKYNSPLYF. The covered CDR3 bases are TGTGCCAGCAGTATAGCAAAATATAATTCGCCCCTCTAC.

A word on this clone: Gene names follow the mouse nomenclature. The observed sequence ends 1 residue before the CDR3 terminus, with the missing tail filled in from the germline J gene. The chain employs TRBV5 and TRBJ1-5; TRBD1 agrees at 8 bases. CDR1 is LGHNA, CDR2 YNLKQL, per germline (reference sequence). The CDR3 covers 15 residues. Trimming at V came to 5 bases and at J to 4 bases, leaving 7 bases not matched to a gene. The sequenced CDR3 bases are TGTGCCAGCAGCAAAGGACAGGGAGGGAACCAGGCTCCGCTT. Translated, it gives CASSKGQGGNQAPL. The whole CDR3 protein reads CASSKGQGGNQAPLF.

As concerns this clone: Mouse names are used for the genes. The read terminates 1 residue ahead of where the CDR3 ends, so the germline J gene completes it. The chain is built from TRBV5 and TRBJ2-4, with D unclear. This CDR3 has 14 residues. Germline V lookup: CDR1 LGHNA, CDR2 YNLKQL (reference sequence). V was trimmed by 0 bases and J by 6 bases, leaving 10 bases between them. CDR3 DNA, as far as it was read: TGTGCCAGCAGCCAAGATCCTGGCCCCAACACCTTGTAC. As protein: CASSQDPGPNTLY. The whole CDR3 sequence reads CASSQDPGPNTLYF.

A note on this clone: The germline and genes are mouse ones. The read comes to an end 1 residue before the CDR3 does, leaving the germline J gene to fill in the end. The same CDR3 can be traced to other DNA sequences in this sample. The chain carries TRBV13-1 and TRBJ2-7; D not certain. This CDR3 has 11 residues. V gave up 2 bases and J gave up 4 bases, with 4 bases separating them. Germline V gene sequence: CDR1 NSHNY, CDR2 SYGAGN. The part of the CDR3 DNA that was read is TGTGCCAGCAGTGACATTTATGAACAGTAC. Translation gives CASSDIYEQY. The full CDR3 protein reads CASSDIYEQYF.

As to this clone: The genes are named according to mouse. The read gets to within 1 residue of the CDR3 end, and the germline J gene fills in the rest. The rearrangement links TRBV31 to TRBJ1-3; the match to TRBD1 covers 10 bases. Looked up from germline, CDR1 is GKSSPN and CDR2 is SITVG. The CDR3 spans 15 residues. The junction had 2 bases not matched to a gene; V was cut back by 0 bases and J by 3 bases. The CDR3 bases that were read are TGTGCCTGGAGTCTAGACAGGGGGCTTGGAAATACGCTCTAT. Translating it yields CAWSLDRGLGNTLY. The CDR3 reads in full as CAWSLDRGLGNTLYF.

This clone has more than one count but fewer than ten. The genes are named according to mouse. The CDR3 extends 1 residue past the end of the read, so its final part is completed from the germline J gene. The same CDR3 also results from other DNA sequences found in this sample. This sequence joins TRBV12-2 and TRBJ2-1; 10 bases fit TRBD1. This CDR3 comprises 14 residues. V lost 4 bases and J lost 4; bases outside the gene matches: 3. Germline loops: CDR1 SGHLS, CDR2 HYDKME. Here the CDR3 reads CASSRTGGYAEQFF. The covered CDR3 bases are TGTGCCAGCTCCCGGACAGGGGGGTATGCTGAGCAGTTC.

Details on this clone: Gene names are mouse gene names. The CDR3 end falls 1 residue outside the read, so it is completed with the germline J gene. The chain employs TRBV19 and TRBJ2-4, with D perhaps matching TRBD2 (7 bases). There are 13 residues in the CDR3. The V end lost 6 bases, the J end lost 7 bases, and 15 bases lay between the germline ends. Germline CDR1 FNHDT, CDR2 SITEND (reference sequence). CDR3 residues: CASTAGGLDTLYF. CDR3 DNA (partial): TGTGCCAGCACCGCTGGGGGCCTTGACACCTTGTAC.

About this clone: Gene labels here are mouse ones. With the read ending 1 residue before the CDR3 end, the germline J gene is used to fill in that end. The chain employs TRBV13-2 and TRBJ2-7; 8 nucleotides align to TRBD2. Germline loops: CDR1 NNHNN, CDR2 SYGAGS (reference sequence). J gave up 0 bases and V 1 base, and 6 bases lay outside the gene matches. This CDR3 contains 16 residues. CDR3 residues: CASGDTAGGASYEQYF. The sequenced CDR3 bases are TGTGCCAGCGGTGATACCGCCGGGGGGGCCTCCTATGAACAGTAC.

This clone was counted a single time. The gene names here belong to mouse. CDR3 DNA (partial): TGTGCCAGCAGCCAAGAGTCCAGAGAAGTCTTC. Encoded protein: CASSQESREVF. The entire CDR3 reads CASSQESREVFF. This sequence joins TRBV5 and TRBJ1-1; D remains ambiguous. The read is 1 residue too short to cover the CDR3 end, so that end is filled in from the germline J gene. CDR1 and CDR2 (germline): LGHNA, YNLKQL (reference sequence). Deletions cut 0 bases from V and 7 bases from J, with 6 bases between. The CDR3 has 12 amino acids.

Notes on this clone: Mouse gene names and germline throughout. Sequencing ends 1 residue short of the CDR3 end; the germline J gene provides the rest. The sample carries other DNA sequences with the same CDR3. This chain joins TRBV3 and TRBJ2-7, with 8 nucleotides matching TRBD2. The ends lost 0 bases at V and 6 bases at J; junction bases unmatched: 4. CDR3 length equals 14 residues. Germline CDR1 reads SNHLY; CDR2 reads FYNGKV (reference sequence). The CDR3 DNA, read in part, is TGTGCCAGCAGCTTAGCGGGGGGGGCGCGTGAACAGTAC. This gives the protein CASSLAGGAREQY. The entire CDR3 is CASSLAGGAREQYF. The full variable domain, completed using reference TRBV3 and TRBJ2-7, is GPKVLQIPSHQIIDMGQMVTLNCDPVSNHLYFYWYKQILGQQMEFLVNFYNGKVMEKSKLFKDQFSVERPDGSYFTLKIQPTALEDSAVYFCASSLAGGAREQYFGPGTRLTVL.

A remark on this clone: Mouse names are used for the genes. The read terminates 1 residue before the CDR3 end, so the remaining end is supplied by the germline J gene. The chain combines TRBV12-1 with TRBJ2-7, with 7 bases aligning to TRBD1. The ends lost 3 bases at V and 0 bases at J; junction bases unmatched: 1. Germline assignment: CDR1 SGHSN and CDR2 HYEKVE. CDR3 size: 13 residues. The DNA read from the CDR3 is TGTGCCAGCTCTTGGGACAGCTCCTATGAACAGTAC. Translating gives CASSWDSSYEQY. In full, the CDR3 is CASSWDSSYEQYF.

To note about this clone: Gene names and germline match the mouse. The CDR3 extends 1 residue past the end of the read, so its final part is completed from the germline J gene. This chain joins TRBV13-1 and TRBJ2-1; D possibly corresponds to TRBD2 (6 bases). This CDR3 comprises 12 residues. The V gene lost 5 bases and the J gene lost 4 bases, with 7 bases spanning the gap. Germline CDR1 is NSHNY and CDR2 is SYGAGN. CDR3 sequence: CASRLGYAEQFF. The part of the CDR3 DNA that was read is TGTGCCAGCAGACTGGGTTATGCTGAGCAGTTC.

A remark on this clone: Each gene name is a mouse one. The read gets to within 1 residue of the CDR3 end, and the germline J gene fills in the rest. The rearrangement joins TRBV13-2 to TRBJ2-1, with D maybe TRBD1 (6 bases). CDR3 length equals 15 residues. Germline lookup yields CDR1 NNHNN and CDR2 SYGAGS (reference sequence). Trimming cost V 3 bases and J 1 base, with 11 bases left between them. CDR3 DNA, as far as it was read: TGTGCCAGCGGTGCCGCCGGGACAAACTATGCTGAGCAGTTC. It specifies CASGAAGTNYAEQF. The whole CDR3 sequence reads CASGAAGTNYAEQFF.

This clone showed up just a few times. Mouse gene names apply. The read ends 1 residue shy of where the CDR3 ends; the end is completed using the germline J gene. This chain joins TRBV16 and TRBJ1-5; D is perhaps TRBD1 (5 bases). The CDR3 contains 12 residues. Germline CDR1 and CDR2: SGHSA and FRNQAP. Trimming took 5 bases from V and 4 from J, leaving 6 bases between them. The CDR3 spells CASSRQNQAPLF. Partial CDR3 DNA: TGTGCAAGCAGCCGACAGAACCAGGCTCCGCTT.

A note on this clone: The genes are named according to mouse. With the read ending 1 residue before the CDR3 end, the germline J gene is used to fill in that end. The chain combines TRBV13-1 with TRBJ2-4, with D unclear. The CDR3 consists of 12 residues. The V and J ends lost 0 bases and 10 bases respectively, with 9 bases between them. From germline, CDR1 is NSHNY and CDR2 SYGAGN. CDR3: CASSDAGDALYF. CDR3 bases read: TGTGCCAGCAGTGATGCGGGTGACGCCTTGTAC.

As to this clone: Gene labels here are mouse ones. CDR3 bases read: TGTGGTGCTGGGAGGGATTCTGGAAATACGCTCTAT. It specifies CGAGRDSGNTLY. The full-length CDR3 reads as CGAGRDSGNTLYF. The rearrangement uses TRBV20 and TRBJ1-3; D not certain. The read falls 1 residue short of the CDR3 end, and the missing part is taken from the germline J gene. This CDR3 contains 13 residues. In germline, CDR1 is GFQATS, CDR2 STVNSAI. V gave up 5 bases and J gave up 0 bases, with 8 bases separating them.

Worth noting for this clone: Mouse gene names apply. CDR3 residues: CASGGANAEQFF. The CDR3 DNA, read in part, is TGTGCCAGCGGTGGAGCAAATGCTGAGCAGTTC. The chain employs TRBV13-2 and TRBJ2-1; D call uncertain. The read comes to an end 1 residue before the CDR3 does, leaving the germline J gene to fill in the end. The ends were cut back, 3 bases at V and 5 bases at J, with 6 bases in the middle. Looked up from germline, CDR1 is NNHNN and CDR2 is SYGAGS (reference sequence). The CDR3 is made up of 12 amino acids.

This clone was counted a single time. Any gene name here is a mouse gene name. The CDR3 goes on 1 residue after the read ends, and that part is filled in from the germline J gene. V and J are TRBV13-2 and TRBJ1-4; weak D call: TRBD1 (6 bases). CDR1 and CDR2 (germline): NNHNN, SYGAGS (reference sequence). There are 14 residues in the CDR3. V lost 4 bases, J lost 0 bases, and 7 bases lay in between. The sequenced CDR3 bases are TGTGCCAGCGGTCGACAGGTTTCCAACGAAAGATTATTT. Its translation is CASGRQVSNERLF. The full CDR3 sequence reads CASGRQVSNERLFF.